This TCR beta chain originates from a study of identical twins. General study findings and limits: Conclusions were based on cross-sectional statistical analysis, without following the same donors.

V lost 0 bases and J lost 8; bases outside the gene matches: 17. This CDR3 region has 19 residues. Germline CDR1 is LNHNV and CDR2 is YYDKDF (reference sequence). TCRdb fed the 5' RACE reads into MiXCR, producing one record per CDR3 protein. The profile covers some 500,000 distinct CDR3 sequences, with roughly an eighth appearing a single time and approximately 1% taken by the ten largest. This clonotype was picked up a small number of times. As yet, its antigen is unknown. The sample also formed part of further work on yellow fever vaccine responses in identical twins.

The chain has TRBV15 and TRBJ2-4; 9 bases line up with TRBD1. Sequencing input: CD4+ T cells sorted from blood. The sequence was collected from a woman between 18 and 29 years old in good health. CDR3 loop: CATSRDWGYGGQGADIQYF. The CDR3 DNA reads TGTGCCACCAGCAGAGATTGGGGGTACGGGGGACAGGGTGCGGACATTCAGTACTTC.